Below, 9 T cell receptor beta chains from the same sample are listed, as sequenced in a study of cytomegalovirus exposure and HLA in healthy donors. The PCR had 60 Vbeta and 13 Jbeta primers. The repertoire was sequenced with immunoSEQ multiplex PCR; TCRdb's copy has only in-frame clones and lacks some. This sample carries about 200,000 clones, with roughly 0.98% going to the ten biggest clones. Sequencing was performed on PBMCs. The receptors originated from a woman aged 25-40 years in good health and CMV-seropositive.

V is TRBV2 and J is TRBJ1-2; D remains unclear. CDR1 is SNHLY, CDR2 FYNNEI, per germline. The CDR3 is 11 residues long. Trimming removed 4 bases from V and 7 bases from J, with 7 bases in between. The CDR3 spells CASSAQAGYTF. In nucleotides, the CDR3 is TGTGCCAGCAGTGCCCAAGCTGGCTACACCTTC.

This sequence joins TRBV28 and TRBJ1-1; D unclear. The germline V gene encodes CDR1 MDHEN and CDR2 SYDVKM. V was trimmed by 5 bases and J by 0 bases, leaving 10 bases between them. The CDR3 sequence is 14 residues long. The CDR3 DNA is TGTGCCAGCAGTCTTGGCAACCTGAACACTGAAGCTTTCTTT. It yields the protein CASSLGNLNTEAFF.

The chain joins TRBV5-1 to TRBJ2-3; no definite D call. Germline V gives CDR1 SGHRS, CDR2 YFSETQ. The CDR3 length is 13 residues. The V and J ends lost 0 bases and 2 bases respectively, with 4 bases between them. CDR3 amino acids: CASSLAFTDTQYF. CDR3 bases: TGCGCCAGCAGCTTGGCGTTCACAGATACGCAGTATTTT.

The chain uses TRBV6-1 and TRBJ2-7, with D maybe TRBD1 (5 bases). The germline V gene has CDR1 MNHNS and CDR2 SASEGT. The germline V and J ends were trimmed by 2 bases and 0 bases, with 11 bases remaining between them. The CDR3 sequence is 15 residues long. This CDR3 reads CASSEFSGASYEQYF. CDR3 bases: TGTGCCAGCAGTGAATTCTCTGGGGCCTCCTACGAGCAGTACTTC.

The V and J genes are TRBV6-5 and TRBJ2-7; 9 positions agree with TRBD1. In germline, CDR1 is MNHEY, CDR2 SVGAGI. This CDR3 comprises 15 residues. V trimming: 6 bases; J trimming: 2 bases; junction bases outside the gene matches: 8. This chain's CDR3 is CASSWDREKAYEQYF. In nucleotides, the CDR3 is TGTGCCAGCAGCTGGGACAGGGAGAAGGCCTACGAGCAGTACTTC.

The chain recombines TRBV27 with TRBJ1-5; D perhaps matches TRBD1 (5 bases). This CDR3 is 13 amino acids long. The ends were cut back, 6 bases at V and 8 bases at J, with 14 bases in the middle. The V gene's germline CDR1 is MNHEY and CDR2 SMNVEV (reference sequence). Here the CDR3 reads CASSAGPWEPQHF. The CDR3 region has the DNA TGTGCCAGCAGCGCGGGACCCTGGGAGCCCCAGCATTTT.

The CDR3 nucleotides read TGTGCCACCTACCGGGGTCAAGAGACCCAGTACTTC. Protein sequence: CATYRGQETQYF. This sequence joins TRBV28 and TRBJ2-5; maybe TRBD2 (5 bases). The CDR3 consists of 12 residues. Per germline, CDR1 MDHEN and CDR2 SYDVKM. The ends were cut back, 10 bases at V and 2 bases at J, with 11 bases in the middle.

The V gene is TRBV6-6, the J gene TRBJ2-7; D remains unclear. V was trimmed by 0 bases and J by 4 bases, leaving 4 bases between them. The CDR3 spans 12 residues. From germline, CDR1 is MNHNY and CDR2 SVGAGI (reference sequence). The DNA of the CDR3 is TGTGCCAGCAGTTACTCGAGGTACGAGCAGTACTTC. Protein product: CASSYSRYEQYF.

V is TRBV19 and J is TRBJ1-6, with TRBD1 as a possible D gene (5 bases). Trimming pared 7 bases from V and 7 bases from J, leaving 20 bases between. Germline V gene lookup returns CDR1 LNHDA and CDR2 SQIVND (reference sequence). The CDR3 extends over 16 amino acids. CDR3 loop: CASTLGEGIQNSPLHF. CDR3 nucleotides: TGTGCCAGTACCCTAGGGGAGGGGATCCAAAATTCACCCCTCCACTTT.